The 21 T cell receptor beta chains in this list originate from one sample, sequenced in a study of blood T cell repertoires in COVID-19. This table comes from immunoSEQ multiplex PCR, and its TCRdb copy is limited to in-frame clones, with some not included. The sample contains approximately 200,000 clones, 86% of which appear only once. Input material: peripheral blood. The receptors here all came from a woman between 45 and 65 years old with acute or convalescent COVID-19.

The rearrangement links TRBV5-8 to TRBJ2-5, with 7 bases identical to TRBD1. Germline trimming cut 5 bases from V and 9 bases from J; bases unmatched to any gene: 13. CDR1 is SGHTS, CDR2 YDEGEE, per germline. The CDR3 is made up of 14 amino acids. CDR3 DNA sequence: TGTGCCAGCAGTGCCGGGACAGCGGTTGGGGCCCAGTACTTC. It encodes CASSAGTAVGAQYF.

The V and J genes are TRBV6-2 or TRBV6-3 and TRBJ2-3; 9 bases map to TRBD2. Germline V lookup: CDR1 MNHEY, CDR2 SVGEGT. With 6 bases clipped from V and 0 bases from J, the junction kept 7 bases outside the gene matches. The CDR3 consists of 16 residues. The CDR3 here is CASSAGGTASTDTQYF. CDR3 sequence (DNA): TGTGCCAGCAGCGCGGGGGGGACGGCTAGCACAGATACGCAGTATTTT.

CDR3 loop: CASSPPTSGGWDTQYF. CDR3 coding DNA: TGTGCCAGCTCACCACCGACTAGCGGGGGGTGGGATACGCAGTATTTT. The chain couples TRBV18 to TRBJ2-3, with 13 bases matching TRBD2. Germline V gene lookup returns CDR1 KGHSH and CDR2 LQKENI. The CDR3 is 16 residues long. The J segment lost 6 bases and the V segment lost 0 bases, leaving 3 bases of the junction unmatched. The entire variable domain, with the rest obtained from reference TRBV18 and TRBJ2-3, is as follows: NAGVMQNPRHLVRRRGQEARLRCSPMKGHSHVYWYRQLPEEGLKFMVYLQKENIIDESGMPKERFSAEFPKEGPSILRIQQVVRGDSAAYFCASSPPTSGGWDTQYFGPGTRLTVL.

The chain has TRBV5-4 and TRBJ1-2; TRBD1 matches 7 bases. CDR1 SGHNT and CDR2 YYREEE come from the germline V gene (reference sequence). V lost 0 bases, J lost 6 bases, and 2 bases stayed unmatched. The CDR3 has 13 residues. CDR3 region: CASSLARGDGYTF. The DNA for the CDR3 is TGTGCCAGCAGCTTGGCCAGGGGGGATGGCTACACCTTC.

The DNA of the CDR3 is TGCGCCAGCAGCCAAGCGTCGACAGGGCTCTCAGGGGCCAACGTCCTGACTTTC. Translating gives CASSQASTGLSGANVLTF. The chain couples TRBV4-1 to TRBJ2-6; TRBD1 matches 7 bases. From germline, CDR1 is MGHRA and CDR2 YSYEKL. The length of the CDR3 is 18 residues. Trimming cost V 1 base and J 4 bases; bases outside gene matches: 10.

V gene TRBV2 combines with J gene TRBJ2-7; a weak D match, TRBD1 (6 bases). The germline CDR1 and CDR2 sequences are SNHLY and FYNNEI. This CDR3 is 13 amino acids long. V was cut by 8 bases and J by 3 bases, with 14 bases left in between. The CDR3 region is CASFGTSGYEQYF. The CDR3 DNA is TGTGCCAGCTTCGGGACATCTGGCTACGAGCAGTACTTC. Supplemented by reference TRBV2 and TRBJ2-7, the full variable domain reads EPEVTQTPSHQVTQMGQEVILRCVPISNHLYFYWYRQILGQKVEFLVSFYNNEISEKSEIFDDQFSVERPDGSNFTLKIRSTKLEDSAMYFCASFGTSGYEQYFGPGTRLTVT.

Only one count was recorded for this clone. V gene TRBV6-2 or TRBV6-3 combines with J gene TRBJ2-2; no reliable D call. CDR1 is MNHEY, CDR2 SVGEGT, per germline. CDR3 length: 15 residues. The ends were cut back, 3 bases at V and 5 bases at J, with 13 bases in the middle. CDR3 sequence (DNA): TGTGCCAGCAGTTATACCCTAGGTCCTACCGGGGAGCTGTTTTTT. Translation gives CASSYTLGPTGELFF.

This clone was seen just once. The chain couples TRBV7-2 to TRBJ2-3, with D perhaps matching TRBD2 (6 bases). Trimming left V 1 base short and J 4 bases short, with 12 bases between. CDR3 length equals 15 residues. Germline loops: CDR1 SGHTA, CDR2 FQGNSA. This chain's CDR3 is CASSLGGNLPDTQYF. Written as DNA, the CDR3 is TGTGCCAGCAGCTTAGGCGGGAACCTCCCAGATACGCAGTATTTT.

The chain uses TRBV6-5 and TRBJ1-6, with D possibly matching TRBD1 (6 bases). Germline V gene data show CDR1 as MNHEY and CDR2 as SVGAGI. V gave up 7 bases and J gave up 7 bases, with 17 bases separating them. This CDR3 is 15 amino acids long. The CDR3 sequence is CASTRGGPLNSPLHF. For the CDR3, the DNA is TGTGCCAGCACCCGGGGGGGGCCCCTAAATTCACCCCTCCACTTT.

The chain employs TRBV5-1 and TRBJ1-1; D uncertain. The V gene's germline CDR1 is SGHRS and CDR2 YFSETQ. Trimming pared 1 base from V and 1 base from J, leaving 8 bases between. The CDR3 length is 14 residues. The CDR3, as DNA: TGCGCCAGCAGCTTGCTAGGAGAGAACACTGAAGCTTTCTTT. Protein: CASSLLGENTEAFF.

The rearrangement uses TRBV11-2 and TRBJ1-3; tentatively, D is TRBD1 (6 bases). This CDR3 has 17 residues. Trimming took 4 bases from V and 0 from J, leaving 16 bases between them. From germline, CDR1 is SGHAT and CDR2 FQNNGV. The CDR3 DNA sequence: TGTGCCAGCAGCTCGCGGCTGACAGGCAGCTCTGGAAACACCATATATTTT. This encodes CASSSRLTGSSGNTIYF.

This clone was recorded only once. V and J are TRBV7-6 and TRBJ1-1; D remains unclear. The CDR3 sequence is 13 residues long. Germline CDR1 SGHVS, CDR2 FNYEAQ. Trimming cost V 5 bases and J 4 bases, with 11 bases left between them. This chain's CDR3 is CASSPASRTEAFF. CDR3 DNA sequence: TGTGCCAGCAGCCCAGCGTCCCGCACTGAAGCTTTCTTT.

The chain employs TRBV7-2 and TRBJ2-1, with 14 bases lining up with TRBD2. Germline lookup yields CDR1 SGHTA and CDR2 FQGNSA. Trimming at V came to 4 bases and at J to 1 base, leaving 3 bases not matched to a gene. There are 17 residues in the CDR3. The CDR3 is CASSYRLAGGSYNEQFF. DNA for the CDR3: TGTGCCAGCAGCTACAGACTAGCGGGGGGGTCCTACAATGAGCAGTTCTTC.

The chain employs TRBV24-1 and TRBJ2-2, with D maybe TRBD2 (7 bases). V lost 3 bases and J 0 bases, leaving 10 bases between the germline ends. The germline CDR1 and CDR2 sequences are KGHDR and SFDVKD. This CDR3 is 16 amino acids long. The CDR3 is CATSDLGGPNTGELFF. For the CDR3, the DNA is TGTGCCACCAGTGATCTCGGGGGGCCGAACACCGGGGAGCTGTTTTTT.

This chain connects TRBV7-2 to TRBJ2-1; 10 bases are a match to TRBD2. In germline, CDR1 is SGHTA, CDR2 FQGNSA. Trimming removed 5 bases from V and 7 bases from J; junction bases left unmatched: 5. The CDR3 consists of 14 residues. CDR3 sequence (DNA): TGTGCCAGCAGCCCTACTAGCGGGATAAATGAGCAGTTCTTC. Its protein product is CASSPTSGINEQFF.

DNA of the CDR3: TGTGCCAGCAGCGTCCATCTTCCTTATATGGGGGGTCCAAAGTACTTC. Translated: CASSVHLPYMGGPKYF. V usage is TRBV9 and J usage is TRBJ2-7; D might be TRBD2 (6 bases). CDR3 length: 16 residues. V lost 2 bases, J lost 11 bases, and 26 bases lay in between. The germline gives CDR1 SGDLS, CDR2 YYNGEE.

V is TRBV28 and J is TRBJ2-4; TRBD1 agrees at 7 bases. CDR3 length: 14 amino acids. CDR1 and CDR2 (germline): MDHEN, SYDVKM. Trimming took 6 bases from V and 8 from J; bases not matched to a gene: 10. CDR3 nucleotide sequence: TGTGCCAGCAGCCGAGGGGACAGTAAAGACATTCAGTACTTC. This sequence encodes CASSRGDSKDIQYF.

This chain joins TRBV19 and TRBJ1-5; tentatively, D is TRBD1 (5 bases). This CDR3 contains 14 residues. V was pared by 8 bases and J by 0 bases, with 11 bases between. Germline-derived CDR1 and CDR2 are LNHDA and SQIVND (reference sequence). The CDR3 protein is CASSDSFSNQPQHF. The CDR3 nucleotides read TGTGCCAGTTCCGACAGCTTTAGCAATCAGCCCCAGCATTTT.

V usage is TRBV2 and J usage is TRBJ2-7, with TRBD1 identical over 7 bases. The trim removed 7 bases at V and 9 bases at J, leaving 15 bases unmatched. The germline V gene encodes CDR1 SNHLY and CDR2 FYNNEI. There are 14 residues in the CDR3. The CDR3 sequence is CASTIIGQVAGQYF. The DNA for the CDR3 is TGTGCCAGCACCATCATAGGACAGGTGGCGGGGCAGTACTTC.

This clone was seen only once. The J gene is TRBJ1-5, the V gene TRBV19; D might be TRBD1 (6 bases). V was trimmed by 3 bases and J by 3 bases, leaving 12 bases between them. This CDR3 is built from 15 residues. Germline loops: CDR1 LNHDA, CDR2 SQIVND (reference sequence). DNA for the CDR3: TGTGCCAGTAGTATCGCTGACAGGATCAATCAGCCCCAGCATTTT. Translation: CASSIADRINQPQHF.

The sample holds one count of this clone. V is TRBV6-1 and J is TRBJ2-2; 7 positions agree with TRBD1. This CDR3 has 16 amino acids. The germline gives CDR1 MNHNS, CDR2 SASEGT. J was trimmed by 1 base and V by 2 bases; bases with no gene match: 4. The CDR3 bases are TGTGCCAGCAGTGAACTGACAGGGTGGAACACCGGGGAGCTGTTTTTT. Its protein product is CASSELTGWNTGELFF.